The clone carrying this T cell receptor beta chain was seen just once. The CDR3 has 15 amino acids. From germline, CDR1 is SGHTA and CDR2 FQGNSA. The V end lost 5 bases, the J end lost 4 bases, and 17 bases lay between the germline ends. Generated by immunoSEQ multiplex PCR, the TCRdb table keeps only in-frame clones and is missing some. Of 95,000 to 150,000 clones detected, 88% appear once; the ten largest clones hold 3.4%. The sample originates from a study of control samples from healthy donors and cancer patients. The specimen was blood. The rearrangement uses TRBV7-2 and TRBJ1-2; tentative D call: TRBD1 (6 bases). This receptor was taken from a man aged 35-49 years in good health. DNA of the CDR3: TGTGCCAGCAGCCAGGCTTGGACAGCCTCCTATGGCTACACCTTC. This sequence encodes CASSQAWTASYGYTF.